This T cell receptor beta chain comes out of a study of beta chain features in type 1 diabetes. Study in general: When patients were set against healthy donors, age, gender and cell yields were similar.

Investigators reverse transcribed all isolated RNA, so they sequenced expressed TCRB transcripts. Here immunoSEQ multiplex PCR was the method, and the copy in TCRdb shows in-frame clones only, minus some. Of 850,000 to 900,000 clones in the sample, 15% to 20% were seen once. The sequenced sample was naive CD4+ T cells from blood. This clonotype originated in a woman aged 18 to 35 in good health.

The CDR3 loop is CASTLQAGVGSYNEQFF. The DNA of the CDR3 is TGCGCCAGCACCTTACAAGCGGGAGTCGGGTCCTACAATGAGCAGTTCTTC. The V call is TRBV5-1, the J call TRBJ2-1; 8 bases match TRBD2. CDR3 length: 17 amino acids. The V gene end was trimmed by 6 bases and the J gene end by 1 base; junction bases not matched to a gene: 12. Germline-derived CDR1 and CDR2 are SGHRS and YFSETQ.